Sequencing of this T cell receptor (beta chain) was carried out in a study of T cells after yellow fever vaccination. One entry per CDR3 protein, called by TCRdb with MiXCR from the 5' RACE reads. Of around 530,000 distinct CDR3 sequences in the sample, less than 20% were seen once. This clonotype was obtained from a young man who received the YFV17D yellow fever vaccine. The sequencing used PBMCs, collected 5 days after the first yellow fever vaccination.

The CDR3 sequence: CAWSVGLGPDTQYF. The CDR3 DNA sequence: TGTGCCTGGAGTGTTGGGCTAGGCCCAGATACGCAGTATTTT. The V gene is TRBV30, the J gene TRBJ2-3; unclear D gene. Germline assignment: CDR1 GTSNPN and CDR2 SVGIG (reference sequence). The length of the CDR3 is 14 residues. V lost 0 bases and J lost 4, with 11 bases in between.